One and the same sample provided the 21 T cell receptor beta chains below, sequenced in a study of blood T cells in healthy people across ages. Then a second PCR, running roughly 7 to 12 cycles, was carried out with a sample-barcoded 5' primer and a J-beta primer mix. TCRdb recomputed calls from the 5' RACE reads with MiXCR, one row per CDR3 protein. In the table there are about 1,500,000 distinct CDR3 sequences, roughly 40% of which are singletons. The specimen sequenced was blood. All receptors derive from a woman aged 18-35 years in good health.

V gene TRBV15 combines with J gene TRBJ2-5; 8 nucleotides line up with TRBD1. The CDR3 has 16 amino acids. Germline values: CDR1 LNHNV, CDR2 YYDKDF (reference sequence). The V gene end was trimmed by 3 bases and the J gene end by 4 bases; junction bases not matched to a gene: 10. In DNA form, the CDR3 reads TGTGCCACCAGCAGGGTTGGGACAGGTAGTGGAGAGACCCAGTACTTC. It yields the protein CATSRVGTGSGETQYF.

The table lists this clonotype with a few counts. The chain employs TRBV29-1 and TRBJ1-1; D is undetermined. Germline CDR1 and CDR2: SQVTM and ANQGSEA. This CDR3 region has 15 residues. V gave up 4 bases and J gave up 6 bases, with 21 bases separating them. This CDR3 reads CSVGYAGPIEPEAFF. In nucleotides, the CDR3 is TGCAGCGTTGGATATGCTGGGCCGATCGAACCTGAAGCTTTCTTT.

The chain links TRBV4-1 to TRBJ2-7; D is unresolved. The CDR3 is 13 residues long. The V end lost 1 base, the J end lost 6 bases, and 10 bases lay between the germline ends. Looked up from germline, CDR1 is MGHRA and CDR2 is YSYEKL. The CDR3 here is CASSQAVGAEQYF. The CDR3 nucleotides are TGCGCCAGCAGCCAAGCGGTAGGCGCCGAGCAGTACTTC.

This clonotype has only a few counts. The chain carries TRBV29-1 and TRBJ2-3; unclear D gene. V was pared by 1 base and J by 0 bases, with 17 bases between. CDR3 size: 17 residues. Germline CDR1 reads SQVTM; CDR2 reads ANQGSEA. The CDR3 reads CSVEALGTSSSTDTQYF. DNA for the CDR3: TGCAGCGTTGAAGCCTTAGGTACATCCTCTAGCACAGATACGCAGTATTTT.

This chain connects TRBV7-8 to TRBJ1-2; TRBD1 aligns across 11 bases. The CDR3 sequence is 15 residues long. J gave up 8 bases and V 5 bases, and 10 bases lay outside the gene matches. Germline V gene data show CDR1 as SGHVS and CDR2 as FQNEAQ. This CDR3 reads CASSPQPGQGVGYTF. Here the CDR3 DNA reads TGTGCCAGCAGCCCTCAGCCGGGACAGGGGGTAGGCTACACCTTC.

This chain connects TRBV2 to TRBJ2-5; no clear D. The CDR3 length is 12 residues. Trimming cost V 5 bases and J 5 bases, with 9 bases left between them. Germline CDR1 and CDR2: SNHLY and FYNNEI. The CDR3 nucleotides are TGTGCCAGCAGTCGGAGCACGGAGACCCAGTACTTC. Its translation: CASSRSTETQYF.

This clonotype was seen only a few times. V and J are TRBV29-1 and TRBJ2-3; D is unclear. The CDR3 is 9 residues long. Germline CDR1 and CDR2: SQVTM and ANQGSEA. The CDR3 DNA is TGCAACGCTGGCGATACGCAGTATTTT. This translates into CNAGDTQYF.

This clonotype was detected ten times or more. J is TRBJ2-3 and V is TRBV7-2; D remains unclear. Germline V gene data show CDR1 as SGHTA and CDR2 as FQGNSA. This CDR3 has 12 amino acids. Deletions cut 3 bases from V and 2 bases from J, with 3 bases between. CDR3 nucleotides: TGTGCCAGCAGCTTTTTCACAGATACGCAGTATTTT. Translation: CASSFFTDTQYF.

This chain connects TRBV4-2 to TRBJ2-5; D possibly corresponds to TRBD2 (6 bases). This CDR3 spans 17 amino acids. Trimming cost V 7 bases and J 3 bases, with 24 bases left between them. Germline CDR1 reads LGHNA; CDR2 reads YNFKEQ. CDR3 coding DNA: TGTGCCAGCAACCCTACCGGGACGGAGGGAACTAAAGAGACCCAGTACTTC. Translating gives CASNPTGTEGTKETQYF.

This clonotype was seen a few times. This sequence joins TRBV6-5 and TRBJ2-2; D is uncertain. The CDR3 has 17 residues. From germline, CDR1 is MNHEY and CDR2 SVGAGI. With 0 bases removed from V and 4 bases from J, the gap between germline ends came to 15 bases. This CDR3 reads CASSYSIVNTATGELFF. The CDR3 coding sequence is TGTGCCAGCAGTTACTCGATCGTAAACACGGCCACCGGGGAGCTGTTTTTT.

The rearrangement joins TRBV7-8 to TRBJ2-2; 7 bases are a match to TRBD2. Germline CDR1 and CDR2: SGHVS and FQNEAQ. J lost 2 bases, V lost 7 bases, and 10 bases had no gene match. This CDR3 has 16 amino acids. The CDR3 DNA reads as TGTGCCAGCACCCATCTGGGCGGGGGAAACACCGGGGAGCTGTTTTTT. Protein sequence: CASTHLGGGNTGELFF.

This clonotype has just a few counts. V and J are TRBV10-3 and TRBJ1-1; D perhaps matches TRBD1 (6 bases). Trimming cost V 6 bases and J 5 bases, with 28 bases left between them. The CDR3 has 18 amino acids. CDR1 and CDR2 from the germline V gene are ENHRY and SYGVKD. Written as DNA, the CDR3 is TGTGCCATCAGGCGGGGAGAACCCCAGGGGACTCCGGGGACTGAAGCTTTCTTT. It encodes CAIRRGEPQGTPGTEAFF.

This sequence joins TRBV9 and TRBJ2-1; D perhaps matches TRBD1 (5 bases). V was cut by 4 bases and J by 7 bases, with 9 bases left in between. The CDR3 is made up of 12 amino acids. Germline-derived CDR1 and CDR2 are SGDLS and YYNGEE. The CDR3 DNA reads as TGTGCCAGCAGCTCCCGACAGAATGAGCAGTTCTTC. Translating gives CASSSRQNEQFF.

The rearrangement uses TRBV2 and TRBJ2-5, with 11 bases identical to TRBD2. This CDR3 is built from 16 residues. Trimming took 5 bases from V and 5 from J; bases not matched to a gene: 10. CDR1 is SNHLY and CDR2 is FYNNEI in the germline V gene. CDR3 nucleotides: TGTGCCAGCAGTTTCCGACTAGCGGGGCTCAGGGAGACCCAGTACTTC. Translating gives CASSFRLAGLRETQYF.

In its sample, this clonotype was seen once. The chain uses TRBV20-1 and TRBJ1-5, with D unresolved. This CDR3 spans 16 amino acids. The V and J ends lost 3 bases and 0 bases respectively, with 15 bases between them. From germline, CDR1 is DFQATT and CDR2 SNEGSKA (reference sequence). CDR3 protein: CSASVESLNSNQPQHF. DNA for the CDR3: TGCAGTGCTAGTGTAGAGAGTTTAAATAGCAATCAGCCCCAGCATTTT.

CDR3 in DNA: TGTGCCACCAGTGATTCAGGATTCCGGCGGGAGGATACGCAGTATTTT. It codes for CATSDSGFRREDTQYF. The rearrangement uses TRBV24-1 and TRBJ2-3, with 7 bases that match TRBD2. The CDR3 has 16 amino acids. CDR1 is KGHDR, CDR2 SFDVKD, per germline. V lost 2 bases to trimming and J lost 6 bases; unmatched junction nucleotides: 10.

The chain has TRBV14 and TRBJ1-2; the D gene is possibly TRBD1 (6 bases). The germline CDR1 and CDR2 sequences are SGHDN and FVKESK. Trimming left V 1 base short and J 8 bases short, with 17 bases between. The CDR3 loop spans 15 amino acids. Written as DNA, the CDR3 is TGTGCCAGCAGCCAAGCGACAGGCAACATGGGAGGCTACACCTTC. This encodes CASSQATGNMGGYTF.

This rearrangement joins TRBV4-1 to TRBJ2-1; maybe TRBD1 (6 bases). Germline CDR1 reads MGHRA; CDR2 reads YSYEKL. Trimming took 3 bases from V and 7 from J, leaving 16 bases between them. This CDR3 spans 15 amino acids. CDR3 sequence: CASSQPGHLVNEQFF. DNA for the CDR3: TGCGCCAGCAGCCAGCCGGGACACCTCGTGAATGAGCAGTTCTTC.

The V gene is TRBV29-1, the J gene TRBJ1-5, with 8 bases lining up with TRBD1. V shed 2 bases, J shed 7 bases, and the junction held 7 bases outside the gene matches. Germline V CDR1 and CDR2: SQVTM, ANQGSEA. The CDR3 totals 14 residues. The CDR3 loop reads CSVERAGGTQPQHF. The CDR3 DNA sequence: TGCAGCGTTGAAAGGGCAGGGGGCACGCAGCCCCAGCATTTT.

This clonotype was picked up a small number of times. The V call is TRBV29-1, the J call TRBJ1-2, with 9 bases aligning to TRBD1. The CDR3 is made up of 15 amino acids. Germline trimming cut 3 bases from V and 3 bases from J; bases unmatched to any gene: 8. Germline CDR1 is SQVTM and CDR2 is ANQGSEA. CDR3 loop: CSVDYDRGIYYGYTF. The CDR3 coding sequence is TGCAGCGTTGATTATGACAGGGGGATCTACTATGGCTACACCTTC.

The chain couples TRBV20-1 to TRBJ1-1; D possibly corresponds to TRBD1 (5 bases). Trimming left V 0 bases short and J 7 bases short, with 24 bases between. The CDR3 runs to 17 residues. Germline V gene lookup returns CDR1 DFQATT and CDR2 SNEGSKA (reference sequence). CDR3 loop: CSARDIDLQENPNEAFF. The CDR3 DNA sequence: TGCAGTGCTAGAGATATCGACCTACAGGAGAACCCAAATGAAGCTTTCTTT.